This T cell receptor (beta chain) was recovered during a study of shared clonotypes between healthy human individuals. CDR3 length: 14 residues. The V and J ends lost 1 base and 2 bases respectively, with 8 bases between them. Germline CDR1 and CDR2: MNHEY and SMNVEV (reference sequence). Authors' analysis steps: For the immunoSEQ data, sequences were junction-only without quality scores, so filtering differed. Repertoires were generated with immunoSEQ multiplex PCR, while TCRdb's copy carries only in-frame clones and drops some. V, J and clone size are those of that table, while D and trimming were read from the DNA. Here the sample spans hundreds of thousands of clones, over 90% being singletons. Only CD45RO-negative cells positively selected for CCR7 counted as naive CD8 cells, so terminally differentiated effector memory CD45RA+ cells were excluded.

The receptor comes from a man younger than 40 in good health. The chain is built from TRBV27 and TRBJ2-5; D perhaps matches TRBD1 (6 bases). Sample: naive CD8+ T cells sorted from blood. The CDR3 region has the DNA TGTGCCAGCAGTTTATACAGGGAACAAGAGACCCAGTACTTC. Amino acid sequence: CASSLYREQETQYF.